A single sample gave rise to the 9 T cell receptor beta chains below, sequenced in a study of cytomegalovirus exposure and HLA in healthy donors. Researchers ran the PCR with 60 Vbeta and 13 Jbeta primers. Some clones are missing from TCRdb's copy, which holds only in-frame ones; the method was immunoSEQ multiplex PCR. The sample carries 150,000 to 200,000 clones, 75% to 80% recorded once. Sample: PBMCs. All receptors come from a man aged 45 to 65 in good health and CMV-seropositive.

The chain combines TRBV23-1 with TRBJ2-7, with TRBD1 matching 9 bases. Being an ORF, TRBV23-1 has a function that is uncertain. The CDR3 sequence is 14 residues long. V was clipped by 6 bases and J by 1 base; unmatched bases: 4. The DNA for the CDR3 is TGCGCCAGCAGCGGGACAGGGCGATCCTACGAGCAGTACGTC. Translating it yields CASSGTGRSYEQYV.

The V gene is TRBV5-6, the J gene TRBJ1-4, with a weak D call TRBD1 (5 bases). Trimming removed 0 bases from V and 8 bases from J, with 14 bases in between. The CDR3 runs 15 residues. Germline CDR1 SGHDT, CDR2 YYEEEE. CDR3 sequence: CASSLVAGLGEKLFF. In DNA, the CDR3 is TGTGCCAGCAGCTTGGTTGCAGGGTTGGGGGAAAAACTGTTTTTT.

The chain has TRBV9 and TRBJ2-7, with D maybe TRBD2 (7 bases). Trimming shortened V by 0 bases and J by 4 bases, and 17 bases separated the two germline ends. Looked up from germline, CDR1 is SGDLS and CDR2 is YYNGEE. This CDR3 has 16 amino acids. CDR3 in amino acids: CASSVGIGAGAYEQYF. CDR3 in DNA: TGTGCCAGCAGCGTAGGGATAGGGGCGGGGGCATACGAGCAGTACTTC. Variable domain in full (rest from reference TRBV9 and TRBJ2-7): DSGVTQTPKHLITATGQRVTLRCSPRSGDLSVYWYQQSLDQGLQFLIQYYNGEERAKGNILERFSAQQFPDLHSELNLSSLELGDSALYFCASSVGIGAGAYEQYFGPGTRLTVT.

The sample holds one count of this clone. J is TRBJ1-1 and V is TRBV2; weak D call: TRBD1 (5 bases). The CDR3 consists of 14 residues. V lost 5 bases and J lost 4, with 14 bases in between. Germline V CDR1 and CDR2: SNHLY, FYNNEI. CDR3 region: CASSPDGGSTEAFF. The CDR3 coding sequence is TGTGCCAGCAGTCCCGACGGGGGGAGCACTGAAGCTTTCTTT.

V usage is TRBV5-1 and J usage is TRBJ2-3, with 10 bases aligning to TRBD1. The CDR3 length is 16 residues. Looked up from germline, CDR1 is SGHRS and CDR2 is YFSETQ. The trim removed 0 bases at V and 3 bases at J, leaving 4 bases unmatched. CDR3 nucleotides: TGCGCCAGCAGCTTGGAAGGGACAGGGGCAACAGATACGCAGTATTTT. As protein: CASSLEGTGATDTQYF.

V usage is TRBV18 and J usage is TRBJ2-5, with D possibly being TRBD1 (5 bases). The CDR3 covers 14 residues. Germline values: CDR1 KGHSH, CDR2 LQKENI. The V and J ends lost 2 bases and 6 bases respectively, with 13 bases between them. The CDR3 here is CASSPFEGAKTQYF. CDR3 DNA: TGTGCCAGCTCACCATTTGAAGGGGCCAAGACCCAGTACTTC.

The chain has TRBV7-3 and TRBJ2-1; TRBD2 aligns across 12 bases. The V gene end was trimmed by 5 bases and the J gene end by 2 bases; junction bases not matched to a gene: 4. CDR3 length equals 16 residues. The germline V gene encodes CDR1 SGHTA and CDR2 FQGTGA. As DNA, the CDR3 is TGTGCCAGCAGCGCGCGGACTAGCGGGACCTACAATGAGCAGTTCTTC. Translated: CASSARTSGTYNEQFF.

The chain carries TRBV2 and TRBJ1-5; 7 bases align to TRBD1. J was trimmed by 2 bases and V by 4 bases; bases with no gene match: 14. Germline CDR1 SNHLY, CDR2 FYNNEI. This CDR3 comprises 18 residues. CDR3 loop: CASSGDRVRGYGNQPQHF. Here the CDR3 DNA reads TGTGCCAGCAGTGGAGACAGGGTCCGGGGATATGGCAATCAGCCCCAGCATTTT.

The chain joins TRBV14 to TRBJ2-2; TRBD2 might be the D (5 bases). This CDR3 is 16 amino acids long. Looked up from germline, CDR1 is SGHDN and CDR2 is FVKESK. Trimming left V 1 base short and J 6 bases short, with 15 bases between. The CDR3 sequence is CASSQGPGLQAGELFF. DNA of the CDR3: TGTGCCAGCAGCCAAGGGCCCGGACTCCAGGCCGGGGAGCTGTTTTTT.